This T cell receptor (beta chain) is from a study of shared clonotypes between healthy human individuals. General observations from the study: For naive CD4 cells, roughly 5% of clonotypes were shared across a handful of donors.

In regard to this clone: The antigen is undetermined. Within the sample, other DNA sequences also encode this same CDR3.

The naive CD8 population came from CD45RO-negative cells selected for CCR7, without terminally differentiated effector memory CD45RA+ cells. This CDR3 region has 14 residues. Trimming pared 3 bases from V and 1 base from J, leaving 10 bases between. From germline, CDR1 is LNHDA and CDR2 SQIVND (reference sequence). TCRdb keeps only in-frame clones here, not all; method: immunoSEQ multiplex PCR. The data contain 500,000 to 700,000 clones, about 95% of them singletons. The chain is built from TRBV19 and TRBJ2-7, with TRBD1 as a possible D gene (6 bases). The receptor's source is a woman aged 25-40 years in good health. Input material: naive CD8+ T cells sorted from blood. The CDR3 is CASSMARGSYEQYF. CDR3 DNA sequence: TGTGCCAGTAGTATGGCCAGGGGATCCTACGAGCAGTACTTC.